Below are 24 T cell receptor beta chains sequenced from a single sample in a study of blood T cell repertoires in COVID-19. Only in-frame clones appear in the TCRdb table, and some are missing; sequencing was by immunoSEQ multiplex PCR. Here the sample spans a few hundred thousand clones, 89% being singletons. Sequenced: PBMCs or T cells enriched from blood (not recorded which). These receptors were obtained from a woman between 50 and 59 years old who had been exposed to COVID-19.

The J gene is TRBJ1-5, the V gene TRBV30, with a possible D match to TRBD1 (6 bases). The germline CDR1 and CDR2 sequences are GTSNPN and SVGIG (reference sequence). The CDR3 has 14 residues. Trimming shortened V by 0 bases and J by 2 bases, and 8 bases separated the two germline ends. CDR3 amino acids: CAWSVNRGNQPQHF. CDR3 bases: TGTGCCTGGAGTGTAAACAGGGGCAATCAGCCCCAGCATTTT.

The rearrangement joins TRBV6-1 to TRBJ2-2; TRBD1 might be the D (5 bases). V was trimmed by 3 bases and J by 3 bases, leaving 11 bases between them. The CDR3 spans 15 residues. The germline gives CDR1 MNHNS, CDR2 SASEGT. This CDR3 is CASSDRLRDTGELFF. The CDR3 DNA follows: TGTGCCAGCAGTGATCGTCTCAGGGACACCGGGGAGCTGTTTTTT.

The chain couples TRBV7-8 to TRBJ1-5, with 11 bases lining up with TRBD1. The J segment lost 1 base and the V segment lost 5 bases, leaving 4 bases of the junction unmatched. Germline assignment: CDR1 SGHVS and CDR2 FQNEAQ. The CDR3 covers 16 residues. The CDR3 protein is CASSPRDRGSNQPQHF. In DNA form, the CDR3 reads TGTGCCAGCAGCCCTCGGGACAGGGGGAGCAATCAGCCCCAGCATTTT. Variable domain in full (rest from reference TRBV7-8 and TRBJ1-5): GAGVSQSPRYKVAKRGQDVALRCDPISGHVSLFWYQQALGQGPEFLTYFQNEAQLDKSGLPSDRFFAERPEGSVSTLKIQRTQQEDSAVYLCASSPRDRGSNQPQHFGDGTRLSIL.

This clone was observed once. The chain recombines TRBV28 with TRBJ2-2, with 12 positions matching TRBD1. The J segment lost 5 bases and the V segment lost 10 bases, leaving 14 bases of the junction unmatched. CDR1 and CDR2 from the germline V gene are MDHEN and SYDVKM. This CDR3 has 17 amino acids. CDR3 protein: CAIRPGQGAISTGELFF. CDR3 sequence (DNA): TGTGCCATCAGGCCGGGACAGGGGGCTATCTCGACCGGGGAGCTGTTTTTT.

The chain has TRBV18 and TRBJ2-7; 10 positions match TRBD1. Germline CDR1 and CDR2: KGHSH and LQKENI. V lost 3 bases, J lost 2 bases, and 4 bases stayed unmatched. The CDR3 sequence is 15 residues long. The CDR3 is CASSPGQGDTYEQYF. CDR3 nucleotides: TGTGCCAGCTCACCTGGACAGGGGGATACCTACGAGCAGTACTTC. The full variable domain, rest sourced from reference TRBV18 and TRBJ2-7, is NAGVMQNPRHLVRRRGQEARLRCSPMKGHSHVYWYRQLPEEGLKFMVYLQKENIIDESGMPKERFSAEFPKEGPSILRIQQVVRGDSAAYFCASSPGQGDTYEQYFGPGTRLTVT.

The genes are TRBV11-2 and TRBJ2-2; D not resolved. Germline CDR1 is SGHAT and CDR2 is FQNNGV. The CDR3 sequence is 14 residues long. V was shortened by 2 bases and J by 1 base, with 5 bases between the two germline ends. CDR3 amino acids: CASSLSGNTGELFF. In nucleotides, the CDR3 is TGTGCCAGCAGCTTATCAGGGAACACCGGGGAGCTGTTTTTT.

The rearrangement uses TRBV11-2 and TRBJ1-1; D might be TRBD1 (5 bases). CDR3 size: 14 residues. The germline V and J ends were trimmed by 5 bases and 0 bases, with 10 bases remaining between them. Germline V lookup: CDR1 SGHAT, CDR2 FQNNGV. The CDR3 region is CASSRPTVNTEAFF. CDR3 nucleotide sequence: TGTGCCAGCAGCCGCCCGACAGTGAACACTGAAGCTTTCTTT.

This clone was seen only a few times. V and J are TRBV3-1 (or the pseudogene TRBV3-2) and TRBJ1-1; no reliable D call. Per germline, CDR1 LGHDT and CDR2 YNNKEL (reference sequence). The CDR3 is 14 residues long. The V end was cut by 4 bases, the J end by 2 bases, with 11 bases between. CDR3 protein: CASSPEQVNTEAFF. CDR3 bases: TGTGCCAGCAGCCCCGAGCAGGTTAACACTGAAGCTTTCTTT.

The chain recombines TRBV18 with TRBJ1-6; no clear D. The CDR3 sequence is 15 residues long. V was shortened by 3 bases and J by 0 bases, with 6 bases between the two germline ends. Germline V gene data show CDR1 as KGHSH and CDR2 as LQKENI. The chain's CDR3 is CASSPESSYNSPLHF. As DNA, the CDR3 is TGTGCCAGCTCACCGGAGTCCTCCTATAATTCACCCCTCCACTTT.

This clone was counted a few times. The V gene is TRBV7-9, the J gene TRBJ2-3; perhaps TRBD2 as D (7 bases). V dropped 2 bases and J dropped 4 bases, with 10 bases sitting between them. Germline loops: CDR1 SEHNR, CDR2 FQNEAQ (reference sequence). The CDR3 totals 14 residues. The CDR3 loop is CASSLTGGPDTQYF. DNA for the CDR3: TGTGCCAGCAGCTTAACGGGGGGCCCAGATACGCAGTATTTT.

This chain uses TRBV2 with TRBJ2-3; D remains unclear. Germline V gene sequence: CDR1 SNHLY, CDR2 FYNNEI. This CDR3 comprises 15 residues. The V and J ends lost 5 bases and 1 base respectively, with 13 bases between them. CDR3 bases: TGTGCCAGCAGTCTTTCCCACGCGGGCACAGATACGCAGTATTTT. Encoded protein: CASSLSHAGTDTQYF.

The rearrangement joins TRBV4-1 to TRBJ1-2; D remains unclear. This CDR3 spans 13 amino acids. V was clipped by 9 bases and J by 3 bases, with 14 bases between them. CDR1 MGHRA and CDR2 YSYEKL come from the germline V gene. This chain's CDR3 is CASSKDLYYGYTF. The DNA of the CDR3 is TGCGCCAGTTCTAAAGACTTGTACTATGGCTACACCTTC.

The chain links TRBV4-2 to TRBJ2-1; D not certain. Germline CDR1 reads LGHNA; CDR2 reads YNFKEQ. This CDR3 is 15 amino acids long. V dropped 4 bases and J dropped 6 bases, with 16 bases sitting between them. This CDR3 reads CASSPSFRGVNEQFF. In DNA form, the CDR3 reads TGTGCCAGCAGCCCCTCGTTCCGCGGTGTCAATGAGCAGTTCTTC.

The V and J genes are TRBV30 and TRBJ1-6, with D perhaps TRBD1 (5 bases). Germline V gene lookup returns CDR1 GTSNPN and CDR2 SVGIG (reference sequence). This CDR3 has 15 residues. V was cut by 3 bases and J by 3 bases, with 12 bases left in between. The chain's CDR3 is CAWRKGERYNSPLHF. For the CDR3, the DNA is TGTGCCTGGAGAAAAGGGGAACGCTATAATTCACCCCTCCACTTT.

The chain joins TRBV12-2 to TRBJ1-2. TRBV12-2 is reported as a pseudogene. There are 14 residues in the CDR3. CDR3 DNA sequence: TGTGCAAGTCGCGTTAAACGTTCTATCTATGGCTACACCTTC. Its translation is CASRVKRSIYGYTF.

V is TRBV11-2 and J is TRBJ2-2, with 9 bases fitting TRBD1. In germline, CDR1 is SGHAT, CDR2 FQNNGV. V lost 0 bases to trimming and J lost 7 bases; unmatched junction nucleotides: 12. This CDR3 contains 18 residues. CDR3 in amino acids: CASSLEPTGTGSIGELFF. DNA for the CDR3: TGTGCCAGCAGCTTAGAGCCCACCGGGACAGGGTCCATCGGGGAGCTGTTTTTT.

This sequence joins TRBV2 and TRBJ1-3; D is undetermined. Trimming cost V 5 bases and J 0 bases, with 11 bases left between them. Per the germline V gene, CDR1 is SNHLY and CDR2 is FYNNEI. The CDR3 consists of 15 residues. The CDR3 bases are TGTGCCAGCAGTCCGGGAACCTACTCTGGAAACACCATATATTTT. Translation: CASSPGTYSGNTIYF.

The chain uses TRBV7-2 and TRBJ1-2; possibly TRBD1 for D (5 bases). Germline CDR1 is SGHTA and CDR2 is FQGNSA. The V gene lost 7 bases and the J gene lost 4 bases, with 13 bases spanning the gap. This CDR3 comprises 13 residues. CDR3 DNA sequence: TGTGCCAGCATGGAGGGGTCGGGCTATGGCTACACCTTC. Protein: CASMEGSGYGYTF.

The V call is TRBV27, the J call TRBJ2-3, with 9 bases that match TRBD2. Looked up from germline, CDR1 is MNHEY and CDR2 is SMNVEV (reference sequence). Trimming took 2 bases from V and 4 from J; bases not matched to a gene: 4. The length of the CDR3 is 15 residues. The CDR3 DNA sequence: TGTGCCAGCAGTTTACTAGCGGGGTTGGCAGATACGCAGTATTTT. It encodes CASSLLAGLADTQYF.

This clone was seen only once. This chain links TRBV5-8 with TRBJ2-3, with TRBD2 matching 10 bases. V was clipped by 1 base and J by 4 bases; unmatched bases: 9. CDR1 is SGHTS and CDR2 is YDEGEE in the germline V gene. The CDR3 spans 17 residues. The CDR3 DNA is TGTGCCAGCAGCTTGTGGGGTAGCGGGAGGTGGGCAGATACGCAGTATTTT. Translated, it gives CASSLWGSGRWADTQYF.

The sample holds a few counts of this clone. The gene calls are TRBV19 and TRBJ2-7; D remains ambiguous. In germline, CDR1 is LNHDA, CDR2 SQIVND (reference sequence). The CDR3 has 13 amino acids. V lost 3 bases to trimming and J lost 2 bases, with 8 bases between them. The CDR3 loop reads CASSITYTYEQYF. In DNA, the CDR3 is TGTGCCAGTAGTATCACATATACCTACGAGCAGTACTTC.

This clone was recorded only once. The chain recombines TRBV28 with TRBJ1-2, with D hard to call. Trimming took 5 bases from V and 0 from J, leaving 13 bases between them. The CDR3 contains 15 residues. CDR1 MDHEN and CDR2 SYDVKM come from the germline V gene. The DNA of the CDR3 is TGTGCCAGCAGTCTTACAGCCAGTACTAACTATGGCTACACCTTC. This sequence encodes CASSLTASTNYGYTF.

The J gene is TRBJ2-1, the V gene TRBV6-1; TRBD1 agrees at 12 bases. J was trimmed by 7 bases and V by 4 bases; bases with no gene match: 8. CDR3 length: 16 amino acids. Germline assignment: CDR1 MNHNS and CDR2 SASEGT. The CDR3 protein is CASSGGTGGVINEQFF. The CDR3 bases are TGTGCCAGCAGTGGAGGGACAGGGGGCGTGATAAATGAGCAGTTCTTC.

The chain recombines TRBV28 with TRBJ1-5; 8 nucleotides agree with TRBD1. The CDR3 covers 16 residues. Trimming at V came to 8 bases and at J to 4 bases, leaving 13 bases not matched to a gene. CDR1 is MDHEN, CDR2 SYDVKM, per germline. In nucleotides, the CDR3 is TGTGCCAGCTTTGGGTTATTGGACAGGGCGAATCAGCCCCAGCATTTT. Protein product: CASFGLLDRANQPQHF.